The entry that follows covers one T cell receptor (beta chain) sequence. The CDR3 consists of 14 residues. Germline CDR1 SGHNT, CDR2 YYREEE (reference sequence). V was pared by 0 bases and J by 6 bases, with 9 bases between. TCRdb keeps only in-frame clones here, not all; method: immunoSEQ multiplex PCR. The sample contains approximately 46,000 clones, approximately 86% of which appear only once. The sample belongs to a study of blood T cell repertoires in COVID-19. Study overall: Sources were T cells, B-cell-depleted T cells, or PBMCs; the material itself was cDNA or gDNA.

This clonotype originated in a man aged 55 to 70 with active or convalescent COVID-19. This chain uses TRBV5-4 with TRBJ2-2, with D possibly matching TRBD1 (5 bases). The sequenced sample was peripheral blood. The CDR3 sequence: CASSLVSGSGELFF. The CDR3 DNA follows: TGTGCCAGCAGCTTGGTGTCAGGGTCCGGGGAGCTGTTTTTT.